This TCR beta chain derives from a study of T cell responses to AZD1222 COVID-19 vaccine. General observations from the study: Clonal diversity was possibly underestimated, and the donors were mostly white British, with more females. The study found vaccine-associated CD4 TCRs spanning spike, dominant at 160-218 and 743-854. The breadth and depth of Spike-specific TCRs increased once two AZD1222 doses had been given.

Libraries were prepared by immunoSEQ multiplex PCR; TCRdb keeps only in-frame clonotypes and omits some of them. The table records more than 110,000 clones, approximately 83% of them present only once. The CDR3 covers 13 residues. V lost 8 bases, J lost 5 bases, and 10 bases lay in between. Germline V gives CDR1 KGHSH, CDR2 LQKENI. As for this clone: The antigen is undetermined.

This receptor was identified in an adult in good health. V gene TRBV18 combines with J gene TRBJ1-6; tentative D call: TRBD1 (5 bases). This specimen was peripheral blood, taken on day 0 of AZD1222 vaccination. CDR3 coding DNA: TGTGCCAGCGCCGACAGTAATAATTCACCCCTCCACTTT. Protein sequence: CASADSNNSPLHF. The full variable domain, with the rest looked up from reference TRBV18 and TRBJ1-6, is NAGVMQNPRHLVRRRGQEARLRCSPMKGHSHVYWYRQLPEEGLKFMVYLQKENIIDESGMPKERFSAEFPKEGPSILRIQQVVRGDSAAYFCASADSNNSPLHFGNGTRLTVT.